Each of the 5 T cell receptor beta chains below was sequenced from the same sample in a study of T cells in Graves' hyperthyroidism and ophthalmopathy. Amplification yielded TCR beta CDR3 regions, with RNA transcripts as the source. A set of HTBI primers served as the primers for a first-round RT-PCR of the TCR CDR3. Each CDR3 protein gets one entry after TCRdb re-called the multiplex PCR reads with MiXCR. The sample yields around 610,000 distinct CDR3 sequences, about 14% seen once. Input material: blood. Receptors were obtained from a woman in her 40s with Graves' ophthalmopathy.

This clonotype was counted only a few times. The chain recombines TRBV7-2 with TRBJ2-7, with D perhaps matching TRBD2 (6 bases). Germline-derived CDR1 and CDR2 are SGHTA and FQGNSA. V lost 5 bases to trimming and J lost 7 bases, with 12 bases between them. This CDR3 contains 12 residues. The CDR3 spells CASSAAAGEQYF. CDR3 sequence (DNA): TGTGCCAGCAGCGCGGCCGCGGGAGAGCAGTACTTC.

This clonotype was found many times. DNA for the CDR3: TGTGCCAGCAGGCGACAGGCTCCCGCGACTAACTATGGCTACACCTTC. Encoded protein: CASRRQAPATNYGYTF. This sequence joins TRBV2 and TRBJ1-2, with D perhaps matching TRBD1 (6 bases). Germline loops: CDR1 SNHLY, CDR2 FYNNEI. Deletions cut 6 bases from V and 0 bases from J, with 17 bases between. The CDR3 runs 16 residues.

The table lists this clonotype with a few counts. Since a much larger clone is just one base distant, this may be a read error. The CDR3 carries no conserved terminal phenylalanine or tryptophan, so it likely arises from a read error. V usage is TRBV28 and J usage is TRBJ2-7, with 7 positions matching TRBD2. Germline CDR1 and CDR2: MDHEN and SYDVKM. Trimming at V came to 6 bases and at J to 4 bases, leaving 15 bases not matched to a gene. The CDR3 loop spans 16 amino acids. As DNA, the CDR3 is TGTGCCAGCAGCTATTTCGGTGGCGGGAGTAAGTACGAGCAGTACCTC. Translated: CASSYFGGGSKYEQYL.

This clonotype was detected many times. J is TRBJ1-1 and V is TRBV28; D is unresolved. The CDR3 consists of 11 residues. Germline values: CDR1 MDHEN, CDR2 SYDVKM. Trimming took off 3 bases at V and 7 bases at J, with 6 bases between the two ends. CDR3 region: CASSFTVEAFF. The CDR3 DNA sequence: TGTGCCAGCAGTTTTACGGTTGAAGCTTTCTTT.

The V and J genes are TRBV29-1 and TRBJ2-7; 10 bases are a match to TRBD1. Germline V lookup: CDR1 SQVTM, CDR2 ANQGSEA. The V and J ends lost 5 bases and 0 bases, in that order; junction bases with no gene match: 19. This CDR3 has 19 amino acids. CDR3 in amino acids: CSVFGTGTGEAGSSYEQYF. As DNA, the CDR3 is TGCAGCGTTTTCGGAACCGGGACAGGGGAGGCGGGAAGCTCCTACGAGCAGTACTTC.